This T cell receptor (beta chain) was identified in a study of shared clonotypes between healthy human individuals. General study points: Sequencing depth was expected to affect clonotype sharing among donors.

With respect to this clone: Its antigen is undetermined.

Approximately 30,000 T cell genomes (roughly 0.2 ug DNA) went into each sorted-subset replicate. The method was immunoSEQ multiplex PCR; TCRdb's version includes in-frame clones alone and lacks a portion of them. The repertoire consists of roughly 1,500,000 clones, with 95% to 99% occurring once and the leading ten covering about 0.42%. The donor population consisted of healthy HIV-negative adults with no recent acute infections or vaccinations. CD4+ cells were split into CD45RA+ naive and CD45RA-negative memory subsets. Sample: naive CD4+ T cells sorted from blood. The subset was: CD45RA+ positively selected. This clonotype originated in a man aged 25 to 45 in good health.

In nucleotides, the CDR3 is TGCAGCGTCTCCACCGGGACAGGGTCCAATGAGCAGTTCTTC. Translation: CSVSTGTGSNEQFF. This chain links TRBV29-1 with TRBJ2-1, with 9 bases that match TRBD1. Germline trimming cut 6 bases from V and 6 bases from J; bases unmatched to any gene: 9. This CDR3 spans 14 amino acids. CDR1 and CDR2 from the germline V gene are SQVTM and ANQGSEA.